The clone carrying this T cell receptor beta chain was seen only once. Its antigen remains unknown. This sample is drawn from a study of regulatory T cells in long-lasting Graves disease. Across the study: Graves' patients with a new diagnosis had received antithyroid drugs under 3 months.

Time point: newly diagnosed GD, antithyroid drugs for less than 3 months. PBMC RNA served as the TCR library source. This CDR3 contains 12 residues. Deletions cut 2 bases from V and 3 bases from J, with 7 bases between. CDR1 is GTSNPN, CDR2 SVGIG, per germline (reference sequence). The study's findings and limits: Limited sample numbers may have lowered accuracy. Patients with persistent Graves' had lower TCR diversity than newly diagnosed patients.

In building TCR beta libraries, iRepertoire HTBI primers were used together with Arm-PCR of CDR3 regions. Original processing notes: From all samples, identification returned 14 TRBJ and about 63 TRBV segments. TCRdb recomputed calls from the multiplex PCR reads with MiXCR, one row per CDR3 protein. None of the V and J calls come from the authors' own analysis; TCRdb made them. The sample shows hundreds of thousands of distinct CDR3 sequences, under 20% of them seen only once. Separately, the same data were catalogued under a study of T cells in Graves' hyperthyroidism and ophthalmopathy.

Here the sequenced sample was peripheral blood mononuclear cells (PBMCs), taken at new diagnosis, from a patient treated with antithyroid drugs. The sequence was obtained from a woman in her twenties or thirties with Graves disease. The chain has TRBV30 and TRBJ1-1; TRBD1 might be the D (5 bases). As DNA, the CDR3 is TGTGCCTGGAGTAGGGGCTACACTGAAGCTTTCTTT. This translates into CAWSRGYTEAFF.